What follows are 22 T cell receptor beta chains derived from one specimen sequenced in a study of response to subunit inactivated influenza vaccine. Each CDR3 protein is one row after TCRdb ran MiXCR on the RT-PCR reads. The sample lists 750,000 to 850,000 distinct CDR3 sequences; less than 20% were seen once. Sequencing was performed on PBMCs from blood, taken 5 days after vaccination. These receptors all come from a man aged 45 to 65 who received an inactivated influenza vaccine.

The chain uses TRBV20-1 and TRBJ1-2; 9 bases are a match to TRBD1. Trimming removed 6 bases from V and 7 bases from J; junction bases left unmatched: 9. The CDR3 length is 13 residues. Germline assignment: CDR1 DFQATT and CDR2 SNEGSKA (reference sequence). The CDR3, as DNA: TGCAGTGCACCTACAGGGGGCTTGATTGGCTACACCTTC. It encodes CSAPTGGLIGYTF.

In its sample, this clonotype was seen a few times. The rearrangement joins TRBV6-5 to TRBJ2-2; 9 positions match TRBD1. V was pared by 2 bases and J by 1 base, with 2 bases of the junction left unmatched. Germline CDR1 reads MNHEY; CDR2 reads SVGAGI. The CDR3 is 16 residues long. CDR3 in amino acids: CASSYRQGGNTGELFF. CDR3 nucleotides: TGTGCCAGCAGTTACCGACAGGGGGGGAACACCGGGGAGCTGTTTTTT.

This clonotype appeared a few times. This chain connects TRBV20-1 to TRBJ2-4; no reliable D call. The CDR3 sequence is 13 residues long. Between the trimmed V and J ends, which lost 3 bases and 8 bases, there was a span of 14 bases. The germline gives CDR1 DFQATT, CDR2 SNEGSKA (reference sequence). CDR3 DNA: TGCAGTGCTAGCTGGCAGGCTCGGCACATTCAGTACTTC. This encodes CSASWQARHIQYF.

This clonotype has more than one count but fewer than ten. V usage is TRBV6-1 and J usage is TRBJ1-1, with a weak D call TRBD1 (5 bases). Between the trimmed V and J ends, which lost 7 bases and 2 bases, there was a span of 23 bases. The CDR3 length is 17 residues. CDR1 and CDR2 (germline): MNHNS, SASEGT. CDR3 in amino acids: CASTHLRPGRLNTEAFF. The CDR3 DNA reads as TGTGCCAGCACCCATTTACGACCGGGACGGCTAAACACTGAAGCTTTCTTT.

This clonotype was counted ten times or more. This chain joins TRBV11-1 and TRBJ2-1, with unresolved D. From germline, CDR1 is SGHAT and CDR2 FQDESV (reference sequence). CDR3 length equals 13 residues. V was shortened by 1 base and J by 9 bases, with 10 bases between the two germline ends. The CDR3 here is CASSLEAGPEQFF. The DNA of the CDR3 is TGTGCCAGCAGCTTAGAAGCCGGACCTGAGCAGTTCTTC.

As DNA, the CDR3 is TGTGCCAGCAGCACCGGGACAGGGAATCTCCCCGGGGAGCTGTTTTTT. Translation gives CASSTGTGNLPGELFF. This chain connects TRBV7-6 to TRBJ2-2; 9 nucleotides agree with TRBD1. With 5 bases clipped from V and 6 bases from J, the junction kept 10 bases outside the gene matches. This CDR3 comprises 16 residues. The germline gives CDR1 SGHVS, CDR2 FNYEAQ.

This clonotype has a count of ten or more. V gene TRBV28 combines with J gene TRBJ1-5; D is perhaps TRBD1 (6 bases). CDR1 MDHEN and CDR2 SYDVKM come from the germline V gene. The CDR3 has 14 residues. Trimming removed 3 bases at V and 7 bases at J, with 13 bases between. The CDR3 nucleotides are TGTGCCAGCAGTTTGCACCAGGGGTCGCAGCCCCAGCATTTT. Translated, it gives CASSLHQGSQPQHF.

The rearrangement joins TRBV28 to TRBJ2-1, with 7 positions matching TRBD1. Germline CDR1 reads MDHEN; CDR2 reads SYDVKM. This CDR3 is built from 14 residues. After removal of 6 bases from V and 5 bases from J, the junction contained 7 bases not matched to a gene. CDR3 nucleotides: TGTGCCAGCAGACCGGGACAGCGACACAATGAGCAGTTCTTC. This sequence encodes CASRPGQRHNEQFF.

The genes are TRBV9 and TRBJ2-6; 9 positions match TRBD2. This CDR3 spans 19 amino acids. Germline V gives CDR1 SGDLS, CDR2 YYNGEE. Trimming cost V 2 bases and J 3 bases; bases outside gene matches: 12. The CDR3 loop reads CASSVVPLAGSFGANVLTF. The CDR3 region has the DNA TGTGCCAGCAGCGTTGTCCCTCTAGCGGGATCTTTTGGGGCCAACGTCCTGACTTTC.

This clonotype was observed a handful of times. The V call is TRBV3-1, the J call TRBJ1-1; maybe TRBD1 (5 bases). V lost 3 bases and J 4 bases, leaving 12 bases between the germline ends. CDR3 length: 14 residues. Germline V gene lookup returns CDR1 LGHDT and CDR2 YNNKEL (reference sequence). The CDR3 sequence is CASSQRGRGTEAFF. The CDR3, as DNA: TGTGCCAGCAGCCAGAGGGGCCGGGGCACTGAAGCTTTCTTT.

A few counts support this clonotype. This chain uses TRBV4-3 with TRBJ2-4; TRBD2 is a possible D gene (6 bases). Per germline, CDR1 LGHNA and CDR2 YSLEER. The CDR3 is 15 amino acids. Trimming removed 0 bases from V and 5 bases from J, with 11 bases in between. The CDR3 nucleotides are TGCGCCAGCAGCCAAGATTGGAGGGGAGAAAACATTCAGTACTTC. Protein sequence: CASSQDWRGENIQYF.

J is TRBJ2-1 and V is TRBV15, with TRBD1 matching 9 bases. The CDR3 has 15 amino acids. Trimming cost V 4 bases and J 0 bases; bases outside gene matches: 1. Germline V lookup: CDR1 LNHNV, CDR2 YYDKDF (reference sequence). The CDR3 is CATSTGQGSYNEQFF. The CDR3 DNA follows: TGTGCCACCAGCACGGGACAGGGCTCCTACAATGAGCAGTTCTTC.

This rearrangement joins TRBV25-1 to TRBJ1-3; D call uncertain. The CDR3 loop spans 13 amino acids. Trimming left V 0 bases short and J 1 base short, with 1 base between. The germline gives CDR1 MGHDK, CDR2 SYGVNS. The CDR3 sequence is CASSEYSGNTIYF. As DNA, the CDR3 is TGTGCCAGCAGTGAATATTCTGGAAACACCATATATTTT.

Points on this clonotype: An end of the junction differs from the germline gene, which may be a read error. The CDR3: CASSLSVYSEQFF. DNA of the CDR3: TGTGCCAGCAGCTTGTCGGTTTACAGTGAGCAGTTCTTC. The chain joins TRBV5-8 to TRBJ2-1; D remains unclear. Germline values: CDR1 SGHTS, CDR2 YDEGEE. The CDR3 loop spans 13 amino acids.

The rearrangement joins TRBV4-3 to TRBJ1-3, with no clear D. The CDR3 is 15 residues long. The germline V gene has CDR1 LGHNA and CDR2 YSLEER. V lost 1 base and J lost 4, with 11 bases in between. This CDR3 is CASSQVRGNGNTIYF. The CDR3 coding sequence is TGCGCCAGCAGCCAAGTACGAGGAAACGGAAACACCATATATTTT.

This clonotype turned up a few times. The rearrangement uses TRBV29-1 and TRBJ2-5, with D possibly TRBD1 on 6 matching bases. Germline V CDR1 and CDR2: SQVTM, ANQGSEA. The CDR3 is made up of 14 amino acids. Trimming cost V 5 bases and J 4 bases, with 17 bases left between them. The CDR3 nucleotides are TGCAGCGTTCTCAGGGGCTCAAGGGGAGAGACCCAGTACTTC. Translating it yields CSVLRGSRGETQYF.

This clonotype was seen just once. This chain joins TRBV20-1 and TRBJ2-5; 12 bases line up with TRBD2. Germline CDR1 and CDR2: DFQATT and SNEGSKA (reference sequence). The ends lost 5 bases at V and 0 bases at J; junction bases unmatched: 1. The CDR3 contains 14 residues. This CDR3 reads CSALAGGYQETQYF. Here the CDR3 DNA reads TGCAGTGCTCTAGCGGGAGGGTACCAAGAGACCCAGTACTTC.

The chain recombines TRBV7-2 with TRBJ1-2; weak D call: TRBD1 (6 bases). In germline, CDR1 is SGHTA, CDR2 FQGNSA. The CDR3 totals 15 residues. V was trimmed by 3 bases and J by 3 bases, leaving 14 bases between them. The CDR3 region has the DNA TGTGCCAGCAGCTTGGGGAGACGACAGGACTATGGCTACACCTTC. It encodes CASSLGRRQDYGYTF. The whole variable domain, filled in from reference TRBV7-2 and TRBJ1-2, reads GAGVSQSPSNKVTEKGKDVELRCDPISGHTALYWYRQSLGQGLEFLIYFQGNSAPDKSGLPSDRFSAERTGGSVSTLTIQRTQQEDSAVYLCASSLGRRQDYGYTFGSGTRLTVV.

This clonotype was seen many times. The chain couples TRBV29-1 to TRBJ2-7; a weak D match, TRBD1 (6 bases). This CDR3 comprises 11 residues. Germline CDR1 SQVTM, CDR2 ANQGSEA. Trimming pared 7 bases from V and 3 bases from J, leaving 10 bases between. The CDR3 bases are TGCAGCGCTCAACAGGGCTACGAGCAGTACTTC. Protein sequence: CSAQQGYEQYF.

The table lists this clonotype with many counts. The chain links TRBV20-1 to TRBJ2-5; no definite D call. CDR1 DFQATT and CDR2 SNEGSKA come from the germline V gene (reference sequence). The CDR3 extends over 13 amino acids. The ends were cut back, 5 bases at V and 5 bases at J, with 15 bases in the middle. The CDR3 DNA sequence: TGCAGTGCTTGGACCTTACAAGAGGAGACCCAGTACTTC. Translation: CSAWTLQEETQYF.

The chain joins TRBV7-2 to TRBJ2-2; D not resolved. Germline V lookup: CDR1 SGHTA, CDR2 FQGNSA. The CDR3 spans 13 residues. V was trimmed by 5 bases and J by 6 bases, leaving 10 bases between them. DNA for the CDR3: TGTGCCAGCAGCCCCTACGTATCCGGGGAGCTGTTTTTT. Translated: CASSPYVSGELFF.

The chain is built from TRBV10-3 and TRBJ2-1; 7 bases map to TRBD1. Germline values: CDR1 ENHRY, CDR2 SYGVKD. The V segment lost 8 bases and the J segment 9 bases; nucleotides outside the gene matches: 7. The CDR3 covers 12 residues. CDR3 sequence: CAIGETGTEQFF. The CDR3 region has the DNA TGTGCCATCGGGGAGACAGGGACTGAGCAGTTCTTC.